Detailed here is one T cell receptor beta chain. Its antigen is undetermined. This specimen comes from a study of T cell responses to AZD1222 COVID-19 vaccine. TCRdb's table, derived via immunoSEQ multiplex PCR, lists solely in-frame clones and lacks some. The repertoire holds around 60,000 clones, with about four fifths as singletons. Regarding the study as a whole: It was only after the peak T cell response that any repertoires were sampled.

Both about-4-week and about-12-week second-dose recipients were combined. The V gene end was trimmed by 3 bases and the J gene end by 2 bases; junction bases not matched to a gene: 6. There are 16 residues in the CDR3. Germline CDR1 reads LNHDA; CDR2 reads SQIVND (reference sequence). This receptor was taken from an adult who received the AZD1222 COVID-19 vaccine. The chain is built from TRBV19 and TRBJ2-1; 8 positions match TRBD2. Here the sequenced sample was peripheral blood, taken 28 days after the second AZD1222 dose. The CDR3 coding sequence is TGTGCCAGTAGTATGGGACTAGGCCCCACCTACAATGAGCAGTTCTTC. Residues: CASSMGLGPTYNEQFF.